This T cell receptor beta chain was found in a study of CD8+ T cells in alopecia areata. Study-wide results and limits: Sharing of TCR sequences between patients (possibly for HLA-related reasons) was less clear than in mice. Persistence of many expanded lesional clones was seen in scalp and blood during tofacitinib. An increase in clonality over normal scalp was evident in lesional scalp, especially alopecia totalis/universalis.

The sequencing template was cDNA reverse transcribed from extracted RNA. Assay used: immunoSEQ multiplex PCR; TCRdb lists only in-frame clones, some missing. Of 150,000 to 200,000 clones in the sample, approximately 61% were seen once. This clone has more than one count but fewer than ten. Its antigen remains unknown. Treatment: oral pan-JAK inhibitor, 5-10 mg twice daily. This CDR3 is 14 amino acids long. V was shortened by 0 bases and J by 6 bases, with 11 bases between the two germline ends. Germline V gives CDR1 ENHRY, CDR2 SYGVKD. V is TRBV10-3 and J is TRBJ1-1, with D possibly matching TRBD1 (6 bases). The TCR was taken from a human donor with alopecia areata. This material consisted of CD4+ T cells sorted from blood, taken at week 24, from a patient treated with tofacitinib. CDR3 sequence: CAISESQGMAEAFF. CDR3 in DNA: TGTGCCATCAGTGAGTCCCAGGGGATGGCTGAAGCTTTCTTT.